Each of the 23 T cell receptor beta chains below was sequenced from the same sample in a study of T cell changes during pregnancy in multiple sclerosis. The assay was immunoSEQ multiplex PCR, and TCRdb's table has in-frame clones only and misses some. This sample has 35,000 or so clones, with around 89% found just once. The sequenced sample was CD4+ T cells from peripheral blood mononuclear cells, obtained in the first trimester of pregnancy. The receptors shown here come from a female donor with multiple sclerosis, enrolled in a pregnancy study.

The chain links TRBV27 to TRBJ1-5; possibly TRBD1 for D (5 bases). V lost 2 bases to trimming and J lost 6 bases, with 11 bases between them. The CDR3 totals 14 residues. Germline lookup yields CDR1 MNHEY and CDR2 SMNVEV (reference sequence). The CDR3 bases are TGTGCCAGCAGTTTAGAGAGGAGGGGTCAGCCCCAGCATTTT. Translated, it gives CASSLERRGQPQHF.

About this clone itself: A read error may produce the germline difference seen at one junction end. The CDR3 DNA reads TGTGCCAGCTCACAAACTGCGACAGTACCATGCGATTTC. Protein product: CASSQTATVPCDF. The chain employs TRBV18 and TRBJ2-4, with D tentatively TRBD1 (5 bases). Germline-derived CDR1 and CDR2 are KGHSH and LQKENI. The CDR3 extends over 13 amino acids.

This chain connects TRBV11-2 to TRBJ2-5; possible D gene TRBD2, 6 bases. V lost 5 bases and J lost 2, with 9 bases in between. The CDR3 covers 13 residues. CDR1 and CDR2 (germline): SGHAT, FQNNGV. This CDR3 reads CASSGTRQETQYF. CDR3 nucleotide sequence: TGTGCCAGCAGCGGGACTCGACAAGAGACCCAGTACTTC.

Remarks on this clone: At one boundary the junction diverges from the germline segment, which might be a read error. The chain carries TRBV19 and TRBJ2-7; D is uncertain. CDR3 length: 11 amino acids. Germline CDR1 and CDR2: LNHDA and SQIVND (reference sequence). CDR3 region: CASSISSEQYF. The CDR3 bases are TGTGCCAGTAGTATATCCTCCGAGCAGTACTTC.

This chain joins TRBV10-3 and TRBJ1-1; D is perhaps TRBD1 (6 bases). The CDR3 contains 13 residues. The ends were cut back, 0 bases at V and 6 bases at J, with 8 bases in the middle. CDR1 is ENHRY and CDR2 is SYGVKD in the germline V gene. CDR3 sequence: CAISESAGAEAFF. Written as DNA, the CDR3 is TGTGCCATCAGTGAGTCGGCAGGGGCTGAAGCTTTCTTT.

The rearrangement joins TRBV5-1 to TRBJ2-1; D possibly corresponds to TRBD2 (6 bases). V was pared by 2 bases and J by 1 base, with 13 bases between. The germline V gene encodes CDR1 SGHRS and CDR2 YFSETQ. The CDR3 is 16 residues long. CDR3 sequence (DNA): TGCGCCAGCAGCTTTCGGGTAGGAGGGTCCTACAATGAGCAGTTCTTC. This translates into CASSFRVGGSYNEQFF.

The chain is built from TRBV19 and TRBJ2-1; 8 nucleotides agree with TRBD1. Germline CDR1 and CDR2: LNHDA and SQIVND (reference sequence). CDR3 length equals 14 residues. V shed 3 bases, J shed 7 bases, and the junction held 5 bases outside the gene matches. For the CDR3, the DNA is TGTGCCAGTAGTATTAGACAGGGGAGGAATGAGCAGTTCTTC. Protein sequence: CASSIRQGRNEQFF.

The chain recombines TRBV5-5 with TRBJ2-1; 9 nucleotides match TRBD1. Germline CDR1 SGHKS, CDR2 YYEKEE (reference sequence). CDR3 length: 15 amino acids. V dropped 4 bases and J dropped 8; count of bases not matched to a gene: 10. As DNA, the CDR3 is TGTGCCAGCAGCCTCCGGACAGGGGCGGGCGATGAGCAGTTCTTC. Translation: CASSLRTGAGDEQFF. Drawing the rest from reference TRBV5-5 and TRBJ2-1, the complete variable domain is DAGVTQSPTHLIKTRGQQVTLRCSPISGHKSVSWYQQVLGQGPQFIFQYYEKEERGRGNFPDRFSARQFPNYSSELNVNALLLGDSALYLCASSLRTGAGDEQFFGPGTRLTVL.

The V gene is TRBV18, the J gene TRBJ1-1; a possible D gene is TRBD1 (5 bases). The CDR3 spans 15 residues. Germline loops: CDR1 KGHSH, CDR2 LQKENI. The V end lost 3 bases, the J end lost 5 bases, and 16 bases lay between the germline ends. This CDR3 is CASSPVRAISTEAFF. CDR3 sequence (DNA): TGTGCCAGCTCACCGGTCAGGGCGATTTCGACTGAAGCTTTCTTT.

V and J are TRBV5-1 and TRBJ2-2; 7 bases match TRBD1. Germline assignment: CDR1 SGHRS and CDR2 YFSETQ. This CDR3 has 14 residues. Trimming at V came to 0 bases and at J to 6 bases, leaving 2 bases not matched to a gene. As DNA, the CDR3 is TGCGCCAGCAGCTTGGACAGGGGTCCCGGGGAGCTGTTTTTT. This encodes CASSLDRGPGELFF.

CDR3 DNA sequence: TGTGCCAGCAGTTCCCCGGGGAGGGGAGTAGCCGGGGAGCTGTTTTTT. It is translated as CASSSPGRGVAGELFF. V gene TRBV6-5 combines with J gene TRBJ2-2; 7 bases agree with TRBD2. The V segment lost 4 bases and the J segment 6 bases; nucleotides outside the gene matches: 11. Per the germline V gene, CDR1 is MNHEY and CDR2 is SVGAGI. There are 16 residues in the CDR3.

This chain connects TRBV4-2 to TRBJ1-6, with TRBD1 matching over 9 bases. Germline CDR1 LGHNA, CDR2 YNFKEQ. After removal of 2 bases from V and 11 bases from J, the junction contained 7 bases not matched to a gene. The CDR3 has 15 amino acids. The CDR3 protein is CASSQPGQGIPPLHF. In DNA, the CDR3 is TGTGCCAGCAGCCAACCGGGACAGGGAATCCCACCCCTCCACTTT.

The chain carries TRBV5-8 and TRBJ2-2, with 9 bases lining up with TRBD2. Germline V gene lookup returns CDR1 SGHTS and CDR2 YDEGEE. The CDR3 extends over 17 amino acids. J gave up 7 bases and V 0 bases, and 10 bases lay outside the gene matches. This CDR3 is CASSLASGVFVVGELFF. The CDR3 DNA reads TGTGCCAGCAGCTTGGCTAGCGGGGTTTTCGTTGTCGGGGAGCTGTTTTTT.

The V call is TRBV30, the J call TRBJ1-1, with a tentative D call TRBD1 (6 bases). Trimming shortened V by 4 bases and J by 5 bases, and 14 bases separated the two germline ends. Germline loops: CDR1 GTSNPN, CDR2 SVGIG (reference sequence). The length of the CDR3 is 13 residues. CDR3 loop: CAWNRGGATEAFF. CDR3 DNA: TGTGCCTGGAACCGGGGGGGGGCAACTGAAGCTTTCTTT.

The CDR3 DNA is TGTGCCAGCAGCTTGGATACTAGATACAATGAGCAGTTCTTC. The encoded protein is CASSLDTRYNEQFF. The chain has TRBV5-4 and TRBJ2-1, with D perhaps matching TRBD2 (5 bases). Germline CDR1 is SGHNT and CDR2 is YYREEE (reference sequence). V lost 0 bases to trimming and J lost 4 bases, with 8 bases between them. This CDR3 spans 14 amino acids.

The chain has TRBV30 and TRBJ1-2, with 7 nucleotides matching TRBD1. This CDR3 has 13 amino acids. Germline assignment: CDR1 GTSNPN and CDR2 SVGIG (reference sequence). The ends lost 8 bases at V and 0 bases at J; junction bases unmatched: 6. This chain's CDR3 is CALKGQANYGYTF. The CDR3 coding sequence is TGTGCCCTTAAAGGACAGGCTAACTATGGCTACACCTTC.

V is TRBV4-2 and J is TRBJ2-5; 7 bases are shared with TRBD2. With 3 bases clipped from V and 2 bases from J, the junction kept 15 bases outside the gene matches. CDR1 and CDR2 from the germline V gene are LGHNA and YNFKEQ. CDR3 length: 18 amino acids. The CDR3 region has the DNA TGTGCCAGCAGCCACGGGGGGAGACTAGCAATATCGCAAGAGACCCAGTACTTC. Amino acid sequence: CASSHGGRLAISQETQYF.

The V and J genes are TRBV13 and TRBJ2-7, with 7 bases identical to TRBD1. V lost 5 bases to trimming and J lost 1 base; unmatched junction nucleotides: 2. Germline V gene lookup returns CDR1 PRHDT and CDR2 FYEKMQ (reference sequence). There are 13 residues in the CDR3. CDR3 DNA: TGTGCCAGCAGCCGGGACAGTTCCTACGAGCAGTACTTC. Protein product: CASSRDSSYEQYF. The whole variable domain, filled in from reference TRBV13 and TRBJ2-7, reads AAGVIQSPRHLIKEKRETATLKCYPIPRHDTVYWYQQGPGQDPQFLISFYEKMQSDKGSIPDRFSAQQFSDYHSELNMSSLELGDSALYFCASSRDSSYEQYFGPGTRLTVT.

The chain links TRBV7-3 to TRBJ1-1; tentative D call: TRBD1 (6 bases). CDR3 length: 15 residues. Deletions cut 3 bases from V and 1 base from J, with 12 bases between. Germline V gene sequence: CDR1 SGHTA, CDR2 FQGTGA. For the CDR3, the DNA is TGTGCCAGCAGCTTTGGGGGCGGAAGGAACACTGAAGCTTTCTTT. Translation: CASSFGGGRNTEAFF.

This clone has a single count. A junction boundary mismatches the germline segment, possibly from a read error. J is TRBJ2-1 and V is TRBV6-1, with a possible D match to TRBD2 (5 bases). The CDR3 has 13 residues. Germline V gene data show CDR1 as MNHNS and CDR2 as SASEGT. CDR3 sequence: CASSEAPGLHPLF. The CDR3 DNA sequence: TGTGCCAGCAGTGAAGCGCCCGGACTGCACCCCCTCTTC.

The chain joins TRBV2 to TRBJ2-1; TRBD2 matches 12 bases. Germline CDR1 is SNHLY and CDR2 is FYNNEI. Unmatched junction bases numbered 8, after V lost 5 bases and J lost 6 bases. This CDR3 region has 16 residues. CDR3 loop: CASSSLTSGSLNEQFF. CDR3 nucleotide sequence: TGTGCCAGCAGTTCTCTGACTAGCGGGAGCCTCAATGAGCAGTTCTTC.

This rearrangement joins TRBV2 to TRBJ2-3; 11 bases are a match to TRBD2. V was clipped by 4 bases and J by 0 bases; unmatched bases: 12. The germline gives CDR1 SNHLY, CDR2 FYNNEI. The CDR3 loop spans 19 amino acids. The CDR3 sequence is CASSVNLPRTSGSTDTQYF. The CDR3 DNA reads TGTGCCAGCAGTGTAAACCTGCCCCGGACTAGCGGGAGCACAGATACGCAGTATTTT. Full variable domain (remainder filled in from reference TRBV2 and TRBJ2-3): EPEVTQTPSHQVTQMGQEVILRCVPISNHLYFYWYRQILGQKVEFLVSFYNNEISEKSEIFDDQFSVERPDGSNFTLKIRSTKLEDSAMYFCASSVNLPRTSGSTDTQYFGPGTRLTVL.

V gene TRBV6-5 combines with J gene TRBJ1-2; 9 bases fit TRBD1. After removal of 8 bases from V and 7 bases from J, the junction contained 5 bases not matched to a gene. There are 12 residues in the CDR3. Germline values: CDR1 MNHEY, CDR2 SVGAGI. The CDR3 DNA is TGTGCCAGCGACACAGGGGGCGGTGGCTACACCTTC. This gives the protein CASDTGGGGYTF.